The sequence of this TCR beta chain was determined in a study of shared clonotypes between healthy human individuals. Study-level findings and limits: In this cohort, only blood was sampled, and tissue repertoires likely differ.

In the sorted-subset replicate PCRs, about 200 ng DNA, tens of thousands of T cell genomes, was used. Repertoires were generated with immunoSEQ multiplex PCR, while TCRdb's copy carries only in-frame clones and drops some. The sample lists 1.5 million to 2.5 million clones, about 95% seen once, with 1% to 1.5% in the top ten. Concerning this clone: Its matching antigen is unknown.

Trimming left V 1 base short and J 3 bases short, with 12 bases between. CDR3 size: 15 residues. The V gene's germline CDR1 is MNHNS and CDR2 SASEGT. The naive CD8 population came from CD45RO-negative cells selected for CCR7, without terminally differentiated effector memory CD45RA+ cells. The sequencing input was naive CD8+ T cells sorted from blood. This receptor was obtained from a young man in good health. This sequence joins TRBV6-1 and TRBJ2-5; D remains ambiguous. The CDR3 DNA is TGTGCCAGCAGTGAAGATAGTCGGACCGAAGAGACCCAGTACTTC. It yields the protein CASSEDSRTEETQYF.